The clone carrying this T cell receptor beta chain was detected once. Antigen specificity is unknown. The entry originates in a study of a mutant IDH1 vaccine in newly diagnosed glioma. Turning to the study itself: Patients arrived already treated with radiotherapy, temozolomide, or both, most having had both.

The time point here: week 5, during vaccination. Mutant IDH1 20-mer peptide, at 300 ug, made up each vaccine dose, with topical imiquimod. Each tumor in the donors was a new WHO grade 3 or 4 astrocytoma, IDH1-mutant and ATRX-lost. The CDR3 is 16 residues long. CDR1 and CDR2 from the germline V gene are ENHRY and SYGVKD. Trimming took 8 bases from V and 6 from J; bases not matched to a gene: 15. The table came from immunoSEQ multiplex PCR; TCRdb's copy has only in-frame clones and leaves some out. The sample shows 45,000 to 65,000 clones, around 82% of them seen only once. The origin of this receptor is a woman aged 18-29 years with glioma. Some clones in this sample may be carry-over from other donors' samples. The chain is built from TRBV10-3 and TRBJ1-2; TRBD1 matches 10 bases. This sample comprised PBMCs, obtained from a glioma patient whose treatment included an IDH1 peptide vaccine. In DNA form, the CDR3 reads TGTGCCATCGGACTGACAGGGGGCCCTCTGATGGATGGCTACACCTTC. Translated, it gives CAIGLTGGPLMDGYTF.